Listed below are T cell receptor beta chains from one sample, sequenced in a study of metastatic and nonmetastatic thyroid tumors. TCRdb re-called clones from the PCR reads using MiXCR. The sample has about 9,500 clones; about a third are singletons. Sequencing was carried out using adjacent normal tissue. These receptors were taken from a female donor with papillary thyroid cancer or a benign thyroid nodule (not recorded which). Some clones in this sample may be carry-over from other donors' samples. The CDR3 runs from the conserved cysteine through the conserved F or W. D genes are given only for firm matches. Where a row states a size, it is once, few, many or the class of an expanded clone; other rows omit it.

TGTGCCAGCAGCTTAGTAGGGCAGGGAGTCCACCAAGAGACCCAGTACTTC	CASSLVGQGVHQETQYF	TRBV7-9	NA	many	TRBJ2-5
TGTGCCAGCAGCCAAGCTCTCAGGGTAACTTACCCAGGGAACTATGGCTACACCTTC	CASSQALRVTYPGNYGYTF	TRBV3-1	NA	NA	TRBJ1-2
TGTGCCAGCAACGCCGGCCGCAACGGGGATTCACCCCTCCACTTT	CASNAGRNGDSPLHF	TRBV9	NA	NA	TRBJ1-6
TGTGCCAGCACCCGCGGAGGCAGCTCCTACGAGCAGTACTTC	CASTRGGSSYEQYF	TRBV7-8	NA	NA	TRBJ2-7
TGCGCCAGCAGCTTGATGGCGACGGGACGGGATAACTATGGCTACACCTTC	CASSLMATGRDNYGYTF	TRBV5-1	NA	NA	TRBJ1-2
TGTGCCAGCAGTAGAGGGACCGGGGAGCTGTTTTTT	CASSRGTGELFF	TRBV2	NA	NA	TRBJ2-2
TGCGCTCTGGCGGGAGACAATGAGCAGTTCTTC	CALAGDNEQFF	TRBV5-1	TRBD2	NA	TRBJ2-1
TGTGTCAGTAGCATAACCGGCGGTAGCGGGAATAACCCCTCCTACAATGAGCAGTTCTTC	CVSSITGGSGNNPSYNEQFF	TRBV19	TRBD2	NA	TRBJ2-1
TGTGCCAGCACCTCGGACTCCAGCACAGATACGCAGTATTTT	CASTSDSSTDTQYF	TRBV6-1	NA	NA	TRBJ2-3
TGTGCCTGGAGTGTAAATGGGGCTAGCAATCAGCCCCAGCATTTT	CAWSVNGASNQPQHF	TRBV30	NA	few	TRBJ1-5
TGCAGCTTTAGACTAGCGGGAGCTAACAATGAGCAGTTCTTC	CSFRLAGANNEQFF	TRBV29-1	TRBD2	many	TRBJ2-1
TGTGCCAGCAGTTCGGGGCTAGCGGGGGGCAAGGCGGACACTGAAGCTTTCTTT	CASSSGLAGGKADTEAFF	TRBV27	NA	NA	TRBJ1-1
TGCAGTGCTAGAGAGTCCCAGGACATCGGCGAAAAACTGTTTTTT	CSARESQDIGEKLFF	TRBV20-1	NA	many	TRBJ1-4
TGCAGTGCAAGCCGCCGGGACAGGGGAAGATACGAGCAGTACTTC	CSASRRDRGRYEQYF	TRBV20-1	TRBD1	NA	TRBJ2-7
TGCAGTGCCCCGGGACGCCGTCCCTACGAGCAGTACTTC	CSAPGRRPYEQYF	TRBV20-1	NA	NA	TRBJ2-7
TGCGCCAGCAGTCAGGTATCCAGAGTCTACGAGCAGTACTTC	CASSQVSRVYEQYF	TRBV4-1	NA	NA	TRBJ2-7
TGTGCCAGCAGACTTCGGACTAGCGGGAGCATAGATACGCAGTATTTT	CASRLRTSGSIDTQYF	TRBV13	TRBD2	NA	TRBJ2-3
TGTGCCAGCAGCCAGACTAACACCGGGGAGCTGTTTTTT	CASSQTNTGELFF	TRBV3-1	NA	NA	TRBJ2-2